This TCR beta chain originates from a study of CXCR3-negative and CXCR3-positive naive CD8 T cells. UMI-tagged TRB cDNA libraries were built via 5' RACE. TCRdb reprocessed the 5' RACE reads and keeps a single row for each CDR3 protein, giving no DNA. In all, the sample yields about 130,000 distinct CDR3 sequences. The CDR3 is 14 amino acids. The J gene is TRBJ2-1, the V gene TRBV12-3 or TRBV12-4; checking the TCRdb D call of TRBD1 is not possible without DNA. This TCR was sampled from a human donor in good health. Some clones in this sample may be carry-over from other donors' samples. The specimen was naive CXCR3- CD8+ T cells from blood. Noted subset: CD45RO-CCR7+CD27+CD95- naive CD8+ T cells lacking CXCR3 (TNR3-). CDR3 region: CASSLDRDYNEQFF.